One sample yielded the 5 T cell receptor beta chains listed below, sequenced in a study of cytomegalovirus exposure and HLA in healthy donors. A multiplex PCR was run with 60 Vbeta primers and 13 Jbeta primers. The method was immunoSEQ multiplex PCR; TCRdb's version includes in-frame clones alone and lacks a portion of them. The sample includes roughly 84,000 clones, over 65% of them seen just once. What was sequenced was PBMCs. The receptor source for this set is a man aged 50 to 59 in good health and CMV-seronegative.

V usage is TRBV5-6 and J usage is TRBJ2-1; 8 nucleotides agree with TRBD2. Germline-derived CDR1 and CDR2 are SGHDT and YYEEEE. J gave up 5 bases and V 4 bases, and 8 bases lay outside the gene matches. CDR3 length: 15 residues. CDR3 bases: TGTGCCAGCAGCCGGAGGGCGGGGGGACACAATGAGCAGTTCTTC. It is translated as CASSRRAGGHNEQFF.

The chain links TRBV28 to TRBJ2-7; 10 positions match TRBD1. Germline CDR1 and CDR2: MDHEN and SYDVKM. The CDR3 runs to 15 residues. V gave up 3 bases and J gave up 2 bases; unmatched junction bases: 4. The CDR3: CASSLAGTGAYEQYF. Here the CDR3 DNA reads TGTGCCAGCAGTTTGGCCGGGACAGGGGCCTACGAGCAGTACTTC.

The rearrangement links TRBV30 to TRBJ2-7; 7 nucleotides align to TRBD1. The V gene's germline CDR1 is GTSNPN and CDR2 SVGIG (reference sequence). Trimming removed 7 bases from V and 12 bases from J; junction bases left unmatched: 12. The CDR3 has 11 residues. In nucleotides, the CDR3 is TGTGCCTACTCCAGTGGACAGGTCATGTACTTC. As protein: CAYSSGQVMYF.

V usage is TRBV9 and J usage is TRBJ2-1, with 7 bases identical to TRBD2. Germline trimming cut 3 bases from V and 4 bases from J; bases unmatched to any gene: 7. Germline-derived CDR1 and CDR2 are SGDLS and YYNGEE. The CDR3 contains 15 residues. The CDR3 loop reads CASSEVGGGYNEQFF. The CDR3, as DNA: TGTGCCAGCAGCGAGGTGGGGGGGGGATACAATGAGCAGTTCTTC. Supplemented by reference TRBV9 and TRBJ2-1, the full variable domain reads DSGVTQTPKHLITATGQRVTLRCSPRSGDLSVYWYQQSLDQGLQFLIQYYNGEERAKGNILERFSAQQFPDLHSELNLSSLELGDSALYFCASSEVGGGYNEQFFGPGTRLTVL.

This clone has just a few counts. The J gene is TRBJ1-3, the V gene TRBV4-1; D uncertain. Germline V gene lookup returns CDR1 MGHRA and CDR2 YSYEKL. CDR3 size: 15 residues. Between the trimmed V and J ends, which lost 0 bases and 0 bases, there was a span of 6 bases. The CDR3 here is CASSQDPHSGNTIYF. Here the CDR3 DNA reads TGCGCCAGCAGCCAAGATCCACACTCTGGAAACACCATATATTTT.